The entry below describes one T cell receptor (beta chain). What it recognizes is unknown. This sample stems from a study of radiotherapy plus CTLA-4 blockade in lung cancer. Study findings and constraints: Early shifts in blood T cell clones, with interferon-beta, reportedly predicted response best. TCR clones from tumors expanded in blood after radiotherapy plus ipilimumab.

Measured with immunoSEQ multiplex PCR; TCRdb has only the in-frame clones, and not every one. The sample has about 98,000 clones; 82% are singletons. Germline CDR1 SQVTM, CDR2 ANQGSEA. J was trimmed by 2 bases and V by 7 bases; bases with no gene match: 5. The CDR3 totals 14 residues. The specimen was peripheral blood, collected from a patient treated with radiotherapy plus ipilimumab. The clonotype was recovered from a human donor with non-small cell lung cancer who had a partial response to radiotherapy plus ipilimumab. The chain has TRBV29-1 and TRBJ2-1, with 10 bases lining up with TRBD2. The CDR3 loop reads CSAGLAEAYNEQFF. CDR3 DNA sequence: TGCAGCGCTGGACTAGCGGAGGCCTACAATGAGCAGTTCTTC.